This record concerns one T cell receptor (beta chain) sequence. Its matching antigen is unknown. V lost 5 bases and J lost 6; bases outside the gene matches: 7. Germline CDR1 and CDR2: DFQATT and SNEGSKA (reference sequence). The CDR3 is made up of 13 amino acids. With a J-beta primer mix and a sample-barcoded 5' primer, a second PCR ran 7 to 11 cycles. There were at least 3 million CDR3-containing paired-end reads obtained from each sample. TCRdb itself ran the 5' RACE reads through MiXCR, one entry per CDR3 protein. In the table there are 550,000 to 600,000 distinct CDR3 sequences, 27% of which are singletons. This sample stems from a study of blood T cells in healthy people across ages. General study points: Diversity estimates drawn from one million T cells were deemed underestimates. A strong correlation between TCR beta diversity and naive T cell percentage was seen.

The sample consisted of blood. The chain is built from TRBV20-1 and TRBJ2-3; 8 bases are shared with TRBD1. The receptor was isolated from a woman in her seventies in good health. Written as DNA, the CDR3 is TGCAGTGCTCCCACAGGGGGTAGTGATACGCAGTATTTT. Its protein product is CSAPTGGSDTQYF.